This TCR beta chain was sequenced during a study of cytomegalovirus exposure and HLA in healthy donors. Study context: Of all 400 or so donors who were genotyped, 81% belonged to the Caucasian-associated ancestry cluster.

In regard to this clone: Its antigen is still unknown.

Study-wide points: Earlier analysis looked at TCR beta V segments, and most were productive about 87% or about 30% of the time.

Primers for the PCR totalled 60 Vbeta and 13 Jbeta. The assay was immunoSEQ multiplex PCR, and TCRdb's table has in-frame clones only and misses some. The sample has 30,000 to 40,000 clones; roughly 76% are singletons. Despite likely unrecorded immune exposures, the donors were nominally healthy at the time of sampling. V lost 0 bases to trimming and J lost 0 bases, with 5 bases between them. The CDR3 spans 14 residues. Germline V CDR1 and CDR2: LGHNA, YNFKEQ. This receptor was identified in a woman under 40 in good health and CMV-seropositive. The gene calls are TRBV4-2 and TRBJ1-1; D unclear. Sequenced sample: PBMCs. CDR3 bases: TGTGCCAGCAGCCAAGATAGAATGAACACTGAAGCTTTCTTT. It codes for CASSQDRMNTEAFF.